The TCR beta chain described here comes from a study of OX40 agonist ivuxolimab in advanced cancers. Trimming shortened V by 1 base and J by 6 bases, and 22 bases separated the two germline ends. The V gene's germline CDR1 is MGHRA and CDR2 YSYEKL. The CDR3 has 18 residues. This table comes from immunoSEQ multiplex PCR, and its TCRdb copy is limited to in-frame clones, with some not included. The sample records tens of thousands of clones, more than 70% being singletons. The chain has TRBV4-1 and TRBJ1-5; D not certain. The TCR originated in an adult with an advanced solid tumor such as melanoma, head and neck, liver or kidney cancer. The specimen was CD4+ or CD8+ T cells sorted from blood, collected in a trial of the OX40 agonist ivuxolimab. In DNA form, the CDR3 reads TGCGCCAGCAGCCAAGCCATAATATCCATCGGGAAGATTCAGCCCCAGCATTTT. Residues: CASSQAIISIGKIQPQHF.